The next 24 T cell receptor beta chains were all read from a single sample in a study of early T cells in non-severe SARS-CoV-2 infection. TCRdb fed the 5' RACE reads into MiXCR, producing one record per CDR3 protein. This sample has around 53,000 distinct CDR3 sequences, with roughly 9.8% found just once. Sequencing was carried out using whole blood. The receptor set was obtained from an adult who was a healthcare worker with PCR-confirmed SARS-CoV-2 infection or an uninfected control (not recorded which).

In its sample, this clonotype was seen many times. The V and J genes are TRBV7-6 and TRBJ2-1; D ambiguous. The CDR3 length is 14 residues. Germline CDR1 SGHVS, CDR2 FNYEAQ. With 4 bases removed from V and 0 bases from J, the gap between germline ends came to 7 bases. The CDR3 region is CASSSQSSYNEQFF. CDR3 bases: TGTGCCAGCAGCTCACAAAGCTCCTACAATGAGCAGTTCTTC.

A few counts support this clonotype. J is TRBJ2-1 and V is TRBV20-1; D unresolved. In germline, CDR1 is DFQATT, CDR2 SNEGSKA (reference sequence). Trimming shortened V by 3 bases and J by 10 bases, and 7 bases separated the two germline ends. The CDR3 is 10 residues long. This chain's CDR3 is CSASNAEQFF. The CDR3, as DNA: TGCAGTGCTAGTAACGCGGAGCAGTTCTTC.

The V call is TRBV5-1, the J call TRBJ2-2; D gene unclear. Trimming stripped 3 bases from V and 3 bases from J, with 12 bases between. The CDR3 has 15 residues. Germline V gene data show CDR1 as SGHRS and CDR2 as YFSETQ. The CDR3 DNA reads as TGCGCCAGCAGCTCCGACGGATATTACACCGGGGAGCTGTTTTTT. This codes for CASSSDGYYTGELFF. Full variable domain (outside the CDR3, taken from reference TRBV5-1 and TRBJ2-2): KAGVTQTPRYLIKTRGQQVTLSCSPISGHRSVSWYQQTPGQGLQFLFEYFSETQRNKGNFPGRFSGRQFSNSRSEMNVSTLELGDSALYLCASSSDGYYTGELFFGEGSRLTVL.

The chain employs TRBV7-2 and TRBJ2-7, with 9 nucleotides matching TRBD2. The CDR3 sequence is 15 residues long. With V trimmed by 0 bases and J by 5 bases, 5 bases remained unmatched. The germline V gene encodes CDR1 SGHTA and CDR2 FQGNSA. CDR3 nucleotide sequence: TGTGCCAGCAGCTTAGCTAGCGGGAGTATCAACGAGCAGTACTTC. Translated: CASSLASGSINEQYF. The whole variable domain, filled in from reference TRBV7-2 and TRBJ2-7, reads GAGVSQSPSNKVTEKGKDVELRCDPISGHTALYWYRQSLGQGLEFLIYFQGNSAPDKSGLPSDRFSAERTGGSVSTLTIQRTQQEDSAVYLCASSLASGSINEQYFGPGTRLTVT.

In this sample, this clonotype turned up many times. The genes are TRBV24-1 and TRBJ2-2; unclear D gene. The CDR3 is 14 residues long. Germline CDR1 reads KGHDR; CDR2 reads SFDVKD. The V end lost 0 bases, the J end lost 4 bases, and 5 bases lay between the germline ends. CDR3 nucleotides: TGTGCCACCAGTGATTTGCCTGGCACCGGGGAGCTGTTTTTT. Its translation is CATSDLPGTGELFF.

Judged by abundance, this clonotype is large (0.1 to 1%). CDR3 in DNA: TGTGCCTGCGCAGGGGGTGAAGACACTGAAGCTTTCTTT. Its translation is CACAGGEDTEAFF. The chain employs TRBV30 and TRBJ1-1; TRBD1 aligns across 7 bases. Germline loops: CDR1 GTSNPN, CDR2 SVGIG (reference sequence). The CDR3 sequence is 13 residues long. The trim removed 6 bases at V and 3 bases at J, leaving 7 bases unmatched. Supplemented by reference TRBV30 and TRBJ1-1, the full variable domain reads SQTIHQWPATLVQPVGSPLSLECTVEGTSNPNLYWYRQAAGRGLQLLFYSVGIGQISSEVPQNLSASRPQDRQFILSSKKLLLSDSGFYLCACAGGEDTEAFFGQGTRLTVV.

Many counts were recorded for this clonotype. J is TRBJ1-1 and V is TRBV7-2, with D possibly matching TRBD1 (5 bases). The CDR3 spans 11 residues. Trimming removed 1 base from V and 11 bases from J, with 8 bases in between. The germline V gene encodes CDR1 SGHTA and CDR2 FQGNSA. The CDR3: CASSLVRAAFF. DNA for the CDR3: TGTGCCAGCAGCTTAGTCAGGGCCGCTTTCTTT.

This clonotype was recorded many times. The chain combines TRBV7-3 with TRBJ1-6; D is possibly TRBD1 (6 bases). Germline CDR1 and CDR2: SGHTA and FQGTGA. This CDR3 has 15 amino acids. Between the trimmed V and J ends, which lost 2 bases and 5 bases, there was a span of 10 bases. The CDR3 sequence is CASSLLSGDNSPLHF. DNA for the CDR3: TGTGCCAGCAGCTTACTCTCAGGGGATAATTCACCCCTCCACTTT.

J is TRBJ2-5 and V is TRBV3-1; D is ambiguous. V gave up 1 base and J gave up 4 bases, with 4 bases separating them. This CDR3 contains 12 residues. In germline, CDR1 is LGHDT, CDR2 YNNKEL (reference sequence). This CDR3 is CASSQAAETQYF. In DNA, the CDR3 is TGTGCCAGCAGCCAAGCCGCAGAGACCCAGTACTTC.

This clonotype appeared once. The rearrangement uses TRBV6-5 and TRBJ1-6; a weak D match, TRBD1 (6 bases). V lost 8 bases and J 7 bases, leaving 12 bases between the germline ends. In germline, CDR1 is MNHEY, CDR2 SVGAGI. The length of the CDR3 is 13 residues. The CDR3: CASGRQGNSPLHF. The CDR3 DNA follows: TGTGCCAGCGGAAGGCAGGGGAATTCACCCCTCCACTTT.

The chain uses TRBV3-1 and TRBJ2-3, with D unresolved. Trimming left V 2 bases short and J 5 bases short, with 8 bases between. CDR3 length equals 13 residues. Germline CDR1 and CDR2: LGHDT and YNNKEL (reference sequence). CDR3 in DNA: TGTGCCAGCAGCCAAACACGTGAAGATACGCAGTATTTT. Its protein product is CASSQTREDTQYF.

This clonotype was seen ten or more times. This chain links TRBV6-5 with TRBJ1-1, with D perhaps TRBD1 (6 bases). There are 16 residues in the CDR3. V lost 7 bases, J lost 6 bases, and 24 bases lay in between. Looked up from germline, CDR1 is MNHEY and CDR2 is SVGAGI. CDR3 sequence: CASTLGGQRKNAEAFF. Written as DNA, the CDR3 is TGTGCCAGCACCCTTGGGGGGCAGAGAAAGAATGCTGAAGCTTTCTTT.

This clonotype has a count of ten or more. The CDR3 protein is CASSYTGNTEAFF. The CDR3 coding sequence is TGCGCCAGCAGTTATACGGGAAACACTGAAGCTTTCTTT. V usage is TRBV10-1 and J usage is TRBJ1-1; no definite D call. V was cut by 5 bases and J by 2 bases, with 9 bases left in between. CDR1 is WNHNN, CDR2 SYGVQD, per germline (reference sequence). The CDR3 spans 13 residues.

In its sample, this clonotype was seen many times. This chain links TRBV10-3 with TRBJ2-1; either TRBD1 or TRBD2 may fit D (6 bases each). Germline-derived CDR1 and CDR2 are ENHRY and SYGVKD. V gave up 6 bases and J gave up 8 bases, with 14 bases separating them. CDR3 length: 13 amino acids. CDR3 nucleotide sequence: TGTGCCATCAGCGAAATGGGGGGCGATGAGCAGTTCTTC. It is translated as CAISEMGGDEQFF.

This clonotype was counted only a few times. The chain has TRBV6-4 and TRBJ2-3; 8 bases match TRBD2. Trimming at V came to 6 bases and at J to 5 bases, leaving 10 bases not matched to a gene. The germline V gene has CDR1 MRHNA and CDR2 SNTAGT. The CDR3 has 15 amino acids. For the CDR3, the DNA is TGTGCCAGCAGCCCCGGGGGACTAGATGGAGATACGCAGTATTTT. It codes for CASSPGGLDGDTQYF.

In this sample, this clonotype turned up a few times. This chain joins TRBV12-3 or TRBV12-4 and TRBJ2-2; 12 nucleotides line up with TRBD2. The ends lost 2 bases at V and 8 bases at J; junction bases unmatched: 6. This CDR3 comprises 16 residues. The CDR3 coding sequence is TGTGCCAGCAGTTTATCGACTAGCGGGAGTGCGGGGGAGCTGTTTTTT. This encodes CASSLSTSGSAGELFF.

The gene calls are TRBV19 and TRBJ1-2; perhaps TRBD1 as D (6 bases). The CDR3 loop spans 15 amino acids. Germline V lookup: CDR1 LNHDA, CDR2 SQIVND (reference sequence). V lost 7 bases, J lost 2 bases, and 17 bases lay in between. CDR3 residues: CASTPSDRANYGYTF. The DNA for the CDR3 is TGTGCCAGTACCCCCTCGGACAGAGCCAACTATGGCTACACCTTC.

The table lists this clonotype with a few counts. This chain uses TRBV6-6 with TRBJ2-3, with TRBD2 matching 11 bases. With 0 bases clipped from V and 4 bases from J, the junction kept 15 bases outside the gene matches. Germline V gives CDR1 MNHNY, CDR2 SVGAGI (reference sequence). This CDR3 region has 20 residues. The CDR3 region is CASSYSISGRDPGPPDTQYF. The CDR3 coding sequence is TGTGCCAGCAGTTACTCGATTAGCGGGAGGGACCCGGGACCCCCAGATACGCAGTATTTT.

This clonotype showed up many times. CDR3 sequence reads: CASSFRGSNQPQHF. The CDR3 bases are TGTGCCAGCAGTTTTCGGGGGAGCAATCAGCCCCAGCATTTT. The gene calls are TRBV27 and TRBJ1-5; maybe TRBD1 (5 bases). Germline lookup yields CDR1 MNHEY and CDR2 SMNVEV (reference sequence). The CDR3 has 14 residues. Between the trimmed V and J ends, which lost 3 bases and 1 base, there was a span of 7 bases.

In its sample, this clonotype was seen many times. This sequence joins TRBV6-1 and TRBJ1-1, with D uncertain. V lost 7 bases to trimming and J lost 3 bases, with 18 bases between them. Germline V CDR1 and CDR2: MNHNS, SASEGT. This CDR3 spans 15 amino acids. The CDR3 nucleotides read TGTGCCAGCATCCCCCCCGGGCACCTGGACACTGAAGCTTTCTTT. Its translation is CASIPPGHLDTEAFF.

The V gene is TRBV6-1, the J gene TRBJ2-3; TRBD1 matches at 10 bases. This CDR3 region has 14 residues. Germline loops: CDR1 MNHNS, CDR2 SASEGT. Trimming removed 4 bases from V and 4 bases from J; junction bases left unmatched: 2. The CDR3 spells CASSAGTGADTQYF. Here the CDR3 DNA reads TGTGCCAGCAGTGCCGGGACAGGGGCAGATACGCAGTATTTT.

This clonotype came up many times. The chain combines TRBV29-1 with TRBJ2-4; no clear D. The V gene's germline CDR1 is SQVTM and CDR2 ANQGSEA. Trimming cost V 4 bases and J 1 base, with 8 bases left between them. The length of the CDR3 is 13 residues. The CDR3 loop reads CSVGSGAKNIQYF. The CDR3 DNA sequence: TGCAGCGTTGGGTCTGGGGCCAAAAACATTCAGTACTTC.

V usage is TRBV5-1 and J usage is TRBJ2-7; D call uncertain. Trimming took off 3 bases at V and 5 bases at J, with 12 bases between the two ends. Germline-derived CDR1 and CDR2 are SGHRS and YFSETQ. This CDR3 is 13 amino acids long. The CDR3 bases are TGCGCCAGCAGCTCCTTGCCTATTAACGAGCAGTACTTC. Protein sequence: CASSSLPINEQYF.

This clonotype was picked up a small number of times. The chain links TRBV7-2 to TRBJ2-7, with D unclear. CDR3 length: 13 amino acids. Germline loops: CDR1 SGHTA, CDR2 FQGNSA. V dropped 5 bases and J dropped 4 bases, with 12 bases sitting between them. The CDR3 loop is CASSLSDGYEQYF. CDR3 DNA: TGTGCCAGCAGCCTCTCGGACGGTTACGAGCAGTACTTC.